What follows are 7 T cell receptor beta chains derived from one specimen sequenced in a study of Graves' ophthalmopathy and Graves' hyperthyroidism. RNA transcripts yielded amplified TCR beta CDR3 regions. RT-PCR with HTBI primers came first, then second-round multiplex PCR. TCRdb called the multiplex PCR reads again in MiXCR, with one record for every CDR3 protein. Here the sample spans 350,000 to 450,000 distinct CDR3 sequences, around 17% being singletons. The sequencing sample was made of peripheral blood. The source is a woman younger than 30 with Graves' ophthalmopathy.

This clonotype was detected many times. The chain has TRBV20-1 and TRBJ2-5, with D tentatively TRBD1 or TRBD2 (7 bases each). Germline assignment: CDR1 DFQATT and CDR2 SNEGSKA (reference sequence). Deletions cut 0 bases from V and 0 bases from J, with 26 bases between. This CDR3 has 20 residues. CDR3 protein: CSARDYQGGPSTPYQETQYF. The CDR3 DNA follows: TGCAGTGCTAGAGACTACCAGGGGGGGCCCTCAACCCCTTACCAAGAGACCCAGTACTTC.

This clonotype has a count of ten or more. The CDR3: CASSGPGRNYGYTF. The DNA of the CDR3 is TGTGCCAGCAGTGGGCCGGGACGGAACTATGGCTACACCTTC. The V gene is TRBV6-1, the J gene TRBJ1-2; the D gene is possibly TRBD1 (5 bases). Germline CDR1 MNHNS, CDR2 SASEGT. V was trimmed by 4 bases and J by 2 bases, leaving 11 bases between them. The CDR3 runs to 14 residues.

In this sample, this clonotype turned up many times. The chain has TRBV20-1 and TRBJ1-6; possible D gene TRBD1, 5 bases. Deletions cut 3 bases from V and 2 bases from J, with 8 bases between. Per germline, CDR1 DFQATT and CDR2 SNEGSKA (reference sequence). The CDR3 has 14 residues. The CDR3 here is CSASTGTYNSPLHF. Written as DNA, the CDR3 is TGCAGTGCTAGCACAGGCACCTATAATTCACCCCTCCACTTT.

The sample holds many counts of this clonotype. The chain carries TRBV6-2 or TRBV6-3 and TRBJ1-6; D gene ambiguous. CDR3 size: 17 residues. Trimming took off 6 bases at V and 8 bases at J, with 23 bases between the two ends. CDR1 is MNHEY and CDR2 is SVGEGT in the germline V gene. CDR3 sequence reads: CASSRAPGPIPDSPLHF. CDR3 coding DNA: TGTGCCAGCAGCCGGGCTCCGGGCCCCATTCCGGATTCACCCCTCCACTTT.

This clonotype was counted at least ten times. The chain employs TRBV6-5 and TRBJ2-5; tentatively, D is TRBD1 (6 bases). From germline, CDR1 is MNHEY and CDR2 SVGAGI. The CDR3 loop spans 15 amino acids. Trimming removed 2 bases at V and 4 bases at J, with 14 bases between. This CDR3 reads CASSYDRSRVETQYF. CDR3 nucleotide sequence: TGTGCCAGCAGTTACGACAGGTCAAGGGTAGAGACCCAGTACTTC.

This clonotype was counted between two and nine times. A read error is possible here, since a much larger clone lies one base away. The V and J genes are TRBV30 and TRBJ1-5; no definite D call. CDR1 GTSNPN and CDR2 SVGIG come from the germline V gene (reference sequence). Trimming took off 1 base at V and 1 base at J, with 5 bases between the two ends. The CDR3 runs to 13 residues. The CDR3 protein is CAWSGNSNQPQHF. For the CDR3, the DNA is TGTGCCTGGAGTGGAAACAGCAATCAGCCCCAGCATTTT.

The table lists this clonotype with many counts. The chain has TRBV5-6 and TRBJ2-7; possible D gene TRBD2, 6 bases. The V gene lost 8 bases and the J gene lost 3 bases, with 15 bases spanning the gap. This CDR3 comprises 13 residues. Germline loops: CDR1 SGHDT, CDR2 YYEEEE. The CDR3 DNA follows: TGTGCCAGTTACTCGACGGGAGTCTACGAGCAGTACTTC. It codes for CASYSTGVYEQYF.